The 28 T cell receptor beta chains listed next were all sequenced from one sample in a study of T cells in Graves' hyperthyroidism and ophthalmopathy. The investigators amplified TCR beta CDR3 regions from RNA transcripts. When the TCR CDR3 underwent first-round RT-PCR, the HTBI primer set was used. TCRdb recomputed calls from the multiplex PCR reads with MiXCR, one row per CDR3 protein. The table shows roughly 640,000 distinct CDR3 sequences, with approximately 16% occurring only once. The specimen sequenced was blood. These receptor sequences come from a woman aged 40 to 50 with Graves' ophthalmopathy.

The gene calls are TRBV2 and TRBJ2-1; D is perhaps TRBD2 (6 bases). The CDR3 spans 14 residues. V shed 1 base and J shed 14 bases, with 18 bases lying between them. Germline-derived CDR1 and CDR2 are SNHLY and FYNNEI. CDR3 in DNA: TGTGCCAGCAGTGAAGATAGGAAGGACCGGGGGAAGTTCTTC. This codes for CASSEDRKDRGKFF.

DNA of the CDR3: TGTGCCATCAGTGAGTCCACAGCGGGGGGCACAGATACGCAGTATTTT. This gives the protein CAISESTAGGTDTQYF. The rearrangement uses TRBV10-3 and TRBJ2-3; 8 nucleotides line up with TRBD2. This CDR3 is built from 16 residues. Germline CDR1 is ENHRY and CDR2 is SYGVKD. V trimming: 0 bases; J trimming: 1 base; junction bases outside the gene matches: 3.

V and J are TRBV2 and TRBJ2-1; 12 nucleotides agree with TRBD2. From germline, CDR1 is SNHLY and CDR2 FYNNEI. The CDR3 extends over 17 amino acids. J gave up 4 bases and V 9 bases, and 13 bases lay outside the gene matches. CDR3: CASGHRTSGMGYNEQFF. The CDR3 nucleotides read TGTGCCAGTGGCCACCGGACTAGCGGGATGGGGTACAATGAGCAGTTCTTC.

Details on this clonotype: Relative to the germline gene, one junction end is altered; a read error may explain this. The rearrangement joins TRBV5-1 to TRBJ1-1; D may be TRBD1 (6 bases). Germline-derived CDR1 and CDR2 are SGHRS and YFSETQ. This CDR3 has 14 amino acids. Written as DNA, the CDR3 is TGTGCCAGCAGCCCTGACAGGCTGAACACTGAAGCTTCCTTT. Translating gives CASSPDRLNTEASF.

There are many counts of this clonotype. The V gene is TRBV2, the J gene TRBJ1-6; TRBD1 matches at 11 bases. V trimming: 5 bases; J trimming: 5 bases; junction bases outside the gene matches: 2. The CDR3 runs 15 residues. The germline gives CDR1 SNHLY, CDR2 FYNNEI. CDR3: CASSKGQGDNSPLHF. CDR3 in DNA: TGTGCCAGCAGTAAGGGACAGGGGGATAATTCACCCCTCCACTTT.

The rearrangement joins TRBV28 to TRBJ1-4; the D is unclear. The CDR3 has 13 residues. V was trimmed by 3 bases and J by 14 bases, leaving 16 bases between them. Germline V CDR1 and CDR2: MDHEN, SYDVKM. CDR3 sequence: CASSFGDLRTLFF. CDR3 nucleotide sequence: TGTGCCAGCAGTTTCGGAGACTTAAGGACCCTGTTTTTT.

This clonotype was counted only a few times. The genes are TRBV5-1 and TRBJ2-3, with a possible D match to TRBD2 (5 bases). The V and J ends lost 0 bases and 5 bases respectively, with 16 bases between them. This CDR3 contains 16 residues. Germline CDR1 SGHRS, CDR2 YFSETQ. The CDR3 sequence is CASSLAPSLGGDTQYF. The CDR3 DNA sequence: TGCGCCAGCAGCTTGGCCCCTAGCCTGGGCGGAGATACGCAGTATTTT.

V is TRBV29-1 and J is TRBJ2-1, with 10 bases fitting TRBD2. The CDR3 has 14 amino acids. Trimming took 3 bases from V and 6 from J; bases not matched to a gene: 5. Germline CDR1 and CDR2: SQVTM and ANQGSEA. CDR3 bases: TGCAGCGTTGACCTAGCGGGGGTGACCAATGAGCAGTTCTTC. Translation gives CSVDLAGVTNEQFF.

This clonotype has at least ten counts. This chain uses TRBV6-2 or TRBV6-3 with TRBJ2-1; 10 bases map to TRBD2. The germline V gene encodes CDR1 MNHEY and CDR2 SVGEGT. After removal of 2 bases from V and 0 bases from J, the junction contained 13 bases not matched to a gene. The CDR3 has 20 residues. The CDR3 DNA reads TGTGCCAGCAGTTACCCCTCCCAGCGGGGGGGCTTGAGCTCCTACAATGAGCAGTTCTTC. This encodes CASSYPSQRGGLSSYNEQFF.

This clonotype came up a few times. This chain links TRBV5-1 with TRBJ1-2, with D tentatively TRBD1 (5 bases). V lost 3 bases and J lost 3, with 12 bases in between. From germline, CDR1 is SGHRS and CDR2 YFSETQ. The CDR3 totals 14 residues. CDR3 sequence reads: CASSSAGTDYGYTF. The CDR3 DNA follows: TGCGCCAGCAGCTCCGCCGGGACTGACTATGGCTACACCTTC.

This sequence joins TRBV30 and TRBJ2-3; TRBD1 matches at 7 bases. Germline CDR1 reads GTSNPN; CDR2 reads SVGIG (reference sequence). The trim removed 3 bases at V and 0 bases at J, leaving 6 bases unmatched. This CDR3 region has 15 residues. CDR3 in amino acids: CAWSMDRISTDTQYF. In DNA form, the CDR3 reads TGTGCCTGGAGCATGGACAGGATTAGCACAGATACGCAGTATTTT.

This chain joins TRBV6-5 and TRBJ2-7; 10 bases agree with TRBD1. J was trimmed by 2 bases and V by 2 bases; bases with no gene match: 6. In germline, CDR1 is MNHEY, CDR2 SVGAGI. The CDR3 is made up of 16 amino acids. The CDR3 reads CASSYGTGEVAYEQYF. The CDR3 DNA follows: TGTGCCAGCAGTTACGGGACAGGGGAAGTTGCCTACGAGCAGTACTTC.

The rearrangement joins TRBV29-1 to TRBJ1-2; perhaps TRBD1 as D (6 bases). V was clipped by 6 bases and J by 4 bases, with 15 bases between them. The germline gives CDR1 SQVTM, CDR2 ANQGSEA. CDR3 size: 13 residues. For the CDR3, the DNA is TGCAGCGTGACCGCGGGGGGCGTCTATGGCTACACCTTC. Amino acid sequence: CSVTAGGVYGYTF.

This clonotype was recorded many times. CDR3 protein: CASSLRGLGEKLFF. In DNA, the CDR3 is TGTGCCAGCAGCTTAAGGGGGCTTGGAGAAAAACTGTTTTTT. The gene calls are TRBV7-9 and TRBJ1-4; 7 bases map to TRBD1. The trim removed 2 bases at V and 8 bases at J, leaving 5 bases unmatched. Germline V CDR1 and CDR2: SEHNR, FQNEAQ (reference sequence). The CDR3 spans 14 residues.

The J gene is TRBJ2-4, the V gene TRBV15, with a weak D call TRBD2 (6 bases). The germline CDR1 and CDR2 sequences are LNHNV and YYDKDF (reference sequence). V lost 3 bases and J 0 bases, leaving 9 bases between the germline ends. CDR3 length: 15 residues. The CDR3 coding sequence is TGTGCCACCAGCAGCGGGAGCCTAGCCAAAAACATTCAGTACTTC. This sequence encodes CATSSGSLAKNIQYF.

V usage is TRBV19 and J usage is TRBJ2-1, with 8 nucleotides matching TRBD1. CDR3 length: 15 amino acids. Unmatched junction bases numbered 8, after V lost 1 base and J lost 9 bases. CDR1 and CDR2 from the germline V gene are LNHDA and SQIVND (reference sequence). The CDR3 DNA sequence: TGTGCCAGTAGTATAGGGCATACTACAGGGGGTGAGCAGTTCTTC. Its translation is CASSIGHTTGGEQFF.

Many counts were recorded for this clonotype. This chain links TRBV30 with TRBJ1-6; D is uncertain. The germline V gene encodes CDR1 GTSNPN and CDR2 SVGIG (reference sequence). This CDR3 comprises 12 residues. Trimming shortened V by 3 bases and J by 9 bases, and 9 bases separated the two germline ends. CDR3 sequence: CAWSMIGSPLHF. The CDR3 DNA sequence: TGTGCCTGGAGCATGATAGGTTCACCCCTCCACTTT.

The rearrangement joins TRBV5-1 to TRBJ2-1; 10 nucleotides agree with TRBD2. Near its end, the DNA agrees better with TRBJ2-7, so the J call may be wrong. CDR3 length: 14 amino acids. Per germline, CDR1 SGHRS and CDR2 YFSETQ. CDR3 loop: CASSLAGGLNEQYF. CDR3 in DNA: TGCGCCAGCAGCTTAGCGGGGGGGCTGAATGAGCAGTACTTC.

This clonotype was seen more than once but under ten times. The chain carries TRBV6-1 and TRBJ1-2; D is possibly TRBD1 (6 bases). Trimming left V 5 bases short and J 0 bases short, with 16 bases between. The CDR3 has 16 residues. The V gene's germline CDR1 is MNHNS and CDR2 SASEGT. The CDR3 spells CASSSPQGLPNYGYTF. In nucleotides, the CDR3 is TGTGCCAGCAGTTCTCCACAGGGCTTACCTAACTATGGCTACACCTTC.

In its sample, this clonotype was seen many times. The J gene is TRBJ1-3, the V gene TRBV11-2; D is ambiguous. This CDR3 is 14 amino acids long. Trimming left V 3 bases short and J 0 bases short, with 6 bases between. In germline, CDR1 is SGHAT, CDR2 FQNNGV. The CDR3 DNA reads as TGTGCCAGCAGCTTCGGCCACTCTGGAAACACCATATATTTT. Translation: CASSFGHSGNTIYF.

In its sample, this clonotype was seen many times. The V and J genes are TRBV13 and TRBJ1-1; possibly TRBD1 for D (5 bases). The CDR3 sequence is 14 residues long. V was clipped by 5 bases and J by 6 bases, with 16 bases between them. Germline V gives CDR1 PRHDT, CDR2 FYEKMQ (reference sequence). DNA for the CDR3: TGTGCCAGCAGCCCCCAACCTCAGGGTTCTGAAGCTTTCTTT. Translated, it gives CASSPQPQGSEAFF.

This clonotype was observed at least ten times. This chain joins TRBV2 and TRBJ1-2; D remains unclear. This CDR3 region has 14 residues. Germline values: CDR1 SNHLY, CDR2 FYNNEI. V shed 1 base and J shed 0 bases, with 6 bases lying between them. Here the CDR3 reads CASSEERANYGYTF. CDR3 nucleotide sequence: TGTGCCAGCAGTGAAGAAAGAGCTAACTATGGCTACACCTTC. The entire variable domain, with the rest obtained from reference TRBV2 and TRBJ1-2, is as follows: EPEVTQTPSHQVTQMGQEVILRCVPISNHLYFYWYRQILGQKVEFLVSFYNNEISEKSEIFDDQFSVERPDGSNFTLKIRSTKLEDSAMYFCASSEERANYGYTFGSGTRLTVV.

This clonotype occurred a few times. V gene TRBV20-1 combines with J gene TRBJ2-2; D perhaps matches TRBD2 (7 bases). In germline, CDR1 is DFQATT, CDR2 SNEGSKA (reference sequence). The CDR3 spans 16 residues. V lost 0 bases to trimming and J lost 7 bases, with 18 bases between them. This chain's CDR3 is CSARDGGALGHGELFF. The CDR3 nucleotides read TGCAGTGCTAGAGATGGGGGGGCGCTGGGTCACGGGGAGCTGTTTTTT.

This clonotype was seen repeatedly, ten times or more. This sequence joins TRBV6-1 and TRBJ2-7, with TRBD1 matching over 7 bases. Per germline, CDR1 MNHNS and CDR2 SASEGT. This CDR3 contains 15 residues. Trimming at V came to 2 bases and at J to 0 bases, leaving 4 bases not matched to a gene. The CDR3: CASSEMAGGSYEQYF. The CDR3 bases are TGTGCCAGCAGTGAAATGGCAGGGGGCTCCTACGAGCAGTACTTC.

This clonotype has at least ten counts. This sequence joins TRBV11-2 and TRBJ2-3, with TRBD2 matching 7 bases. CDR3 length: 16 residues. With V trimmed by 4 bases and J by 8 bases, 15 bases remained unmatched. CDR1 is SGHAT and CDR2 is FQNNGV in the germline V gene. CDR3 DNA sequence: TGTGCCAGCAGCTCCCTATCTACGGGAGGAGATCCTACGCAGTATTTT. Its protein is CASSSLSTGGDPTQYF.

This clonotype was counted many times. The chain recombines TRBV20-1 with TRBJ2-1; 8 bases are shared with TRBD1. This CDR3 spans 14 amino acids. The V and J ends lost 5 bases and 6 bases, in that order; junction bases with no gene match: 9. Germline V lookup: CDR1 DFQATT, CDR2 SNEGSKA (reference sequence). DNA of the CDR3: TGCAGTGCTCACCGGGACAGGAGGGCCAATGAGCAGTTCTTC. Amino acids: CSAHRDRRANEQFF.

Only a few counts were recorded for this clonotype. The rearrangement uses TRBV11-1 and TRBJ2-5; D is unresolved. Germline values: CDR1 SGHAT, CDR2 FQDESV (reference sequence). Trimming stripped 1 base from V and 3 bases from J, with 9 bases between. This CDR3 comprises 14 residues. This CDR3 reads CASSLEFTKETQYF. In DNA form, the CDR3 reads TGTGCCAGCAGCTTAGAATTTACTAAAGAGACCCAGTACTTC.

This sequence joins TRBV19 and TRBJ2-5; 9 positions agree with TRBD1. This CDR3 contains 15 residues. Germline V gene sequence: CDR1 LNHDA, CDR2 SQIVND (reference sequence). Trimming removed 3 bases from V and 5 bases from J; junction bases left unmatched: 7. The CDR3 sequence is CASSMYRGLGETQYF. CDR3 sequence (DNA): TGTGCCAGTAGTATGTACAGGGGGCTCGGCGAGACCCAGTACTTC.